This TCR beta chain appears in the sequencing data of a study of response to subunit inactivated influenza vaccine. The study, taken as a whole, reports: Few new T cells, the authors suggested, are recruited by each seasonal influenza vaccination.

Comments on this clonotype: The antigen is unknown.

CDR1 and CDR2 (germline): SGHTA, FQGNSA. The V end lost 5 bases, the J end lost 6 bases, and 23 bases lay between the germline ends. CDR3 size: 17 residues. TCRdb processed the RT-PCR reads anew with MiXCR; each CDR3 protein has one entry. The table has some 500,000 distinct CDR3 sequences, 16% seen once; the top ten hold approximately 3%. The receptor was isolated from a man aged 50-75 years who received an inactivated influenza vaccine. The chain couples TRBV7-2 to TRBJ2-4; D may be TRBD2 (7 bases). This material consisted of CD4+ T cells sorted from PBMCs, taken less than 30 months after vaccination. The CDR3 loop reads CASSPPMGGADLNIQYF. The CDR3 nucleotides read TGTGCCAGCAGCCCGCCCATGGGGGGGGCCGACTTAAACATTCAGTACTTC.